A single sample gave rise to the 30 T cell receptor beta chains below, sequenced in a study of T-cell reconstitution after alpha-beta-depleted transplantation in children. Preparing the TCRbeta library involved the use of unique molecular identifiers. From the PCR reads, TCRdb called clonotypes with MiXCR, one entry per CDR3 protein. The sample lists 130,000 or so distinct CDR3 sequences, 8.5% to 10% occurring once. The material sequenced was PBMCs, mostly from graft donor cells, taken 180 days after TCRalphabeta/CD19-depleted stem cell transplant. The receptors were gathered from a girl in the first two years of life who had a stem cell transplant for combined immunodeficiency, so the T cells may come from the graft donor.

The chain uses TRBV7-9 and TRBJ2-7; D not resolved. In germline, CDR1 is SEHNR, CDR2 FQNEAQ (reference sequence). With 5 bases removed from V and 3 bases from J, the gap between germline ends came to 5 bases. CDR3 size: 11 residues. Here the CDR3 DNA reads TGTGCCAGCAGCGCCTTCTACGAGCAGTACTTC. Protein sequence: CASSAFYEQYF.

This clonotype has more than one count but fewer than ten. V usage is TRBV6-2 or TRBV6-3 and J usage is TRBJ2-7; weak D call: TRBD2 (6 bases). The germline CDR1 and CDR2 sequences are MNHEY and SVGEGT. CDR3 length equals 13 residues. Between the trimmed V and J ends, which lost 6 bases and 1 base, there was a span of 10 bases. The CDR3 sequence is CASRGGLSYEQYF. The CDR3 DNA follows: TGTGCCAGCAGGGGGGGTCTTTCCTACGAGCAGTACTTC.

Only a few counts were recorded for this clonotype. This chain connects TRBV7-8 to TRBJ1-5; 9 nucleotides align to TRBD1. Germline V gene sequence: CDR1 SGHVS, CDR2 FQNEAQ. Losses at the gene ends were 5 bases for V and 8 bases for J; bases not matched to a gene: 4. This CDR3 comprises 13 residues. This CDR3 is CASSRDREEPQHF. In DNA, the CDR3 is TGTGCCAGCAGCCGGGACAGGGAAGAGCCCCAGCATTTT.

This clonotype appeared once. Sequence at one end of the junction differs from germline and may be a read error. This sequence joins TRBV24-1 and TRBJ2-1; 8 nucleotides agree with TRBD1. Germline CDR1 and CDR2: KGHDR and SFDVKD. The length of the CDR3 is 14 residues. CDR3 loop: CATNDRGAYDEQFF. In DNA form, the CDR3 reads TGTGCCACCAATGACAGGGGAGCCTACGATGAGCAGTTCTTC.

This chain links TRBV5-1 with TRBJ2-4; no clear D. Germline CDR1 and CDR2: SGHRS and YFSETQ. The CDR3 extends over 13 amino acids. V lost 0 bases, J lost 9 bases, and 10 bases lay in between. The CDR3: CASSLAGRSIQYF. In nucleotides, the CDR3 is TGCGCCAGCAGCTTGGCCGGACGGAGCATTCAGTACTTC.

The chain is built from TRBV20-1 and TRBJ2-7; possibly TRBD1 for D (6 bases). Trimming took 3 bases from V and 0 from J, leaving 9 bases between them. CDR1 DFQATT and CDR2 SNEGSKA come from the germline V gene (reference sequence). The CDR3 runs 13 residues. The CDR3 protein is CSARGANSYEQYF. The CDR3 coding sequence is TGCAGTGCTAGGGGGGCTAACTCCTACGAGCAGTACTTC.

This clonotype was seen ten or more times. The rearrangement joins TRBV10-3 to TRBJ2-5; weak D call: TRBD2 (5 bases). The ends were cut back, 0 bases at V and 3 bases at J, with 5 bases in the middle. Germline CDR1 is ENHRY and CDR2 is SYGVKD. The CDR3 is 13 amino acids. The CDR3 reads CAISESGEETQYF. In DNA form, the CDR3 reads TGTGCCATCAGTGAGTCGGGAGAAGAGACCCAGTACTTC.

This clonotype was counted only a few times. The chain carries TRBV28 and TRBJ2-2; D possibly corresponds to TRBD2 (5 bases). The germline gives CDR1 MDHEN, CDR2 SYDVKM. CDR3 length equals 14 residues. V gave up 5 bases and J gave up 1 base, with 8 bases separating them. The CDR3 nucleotides are TGTGCCAGCAGTCCAGGAGGGAACACCGGGGAGCTGTTTTTT. Protein product: CASSPGGNTGELFF.

This clonotype was counted a few times. This chain links TRBV5-1 with TRBJ2-7; D is unresolved. CDR3 length: 14 amino acids. Germline CDR1 reads SGHRS; CDR2 reads YFSETQ. With 1 base removed from V and 0 bases from J, the gap between germline ends came to 8 bases. CDR3 protein: CASSLSVHSYEQYF. The CDR3 region has the DNA TGCGCCAGCAGCTTGAGCGTTCACTCCTACGAGCAGTACTTC.

There are many counts of this clonotype. V and J are TRBV20-1 and TRBJ1-3; 8 positions match TRBD1. The CDR3 covers 16 residues. Germline V gives CDR1 DFQATT, CDR2 SNEGSKA (reference sequence). The trim removed 3 bases at V and 2 bases at J, leaving 9 bases unmatched. The CDR3 sequence: CSARDRVPKPGNTIYF. CDR3 DNA: TGCAGTGCTAGGGACAGGGTGCCGAAACCTGGAAACACCATATATTTT.

This clonotype has just a few counts. The chain employs TRBV30 and TRBJ1-1; D uncertain. V dropped 2 bases and J dropped 4 bases, with 5 bases sitting between them. Per germline, CDR1 GTSNPN and CDR2 SVGIG (reference sequence). This CDR3 spans 11 amino acids. This CDR3 is CAWSLVTEAFF. The CDR3, as DNA: TGTGCCTGGAGTTTGGTCACTGAAGCTTTCTTT. Full variable domain (rest looked up from reference TRBV30 and TRBJ1-1): SQTIHQWPATLVQPVGSPLSLECTVEGTSNPNLYWYRQAAGRGLQLLFYSVGIGQISSEVPQNLSASRPQDRQFILSSKKLLLSDSGFYLCAWSLVTEAFFGQGTRLTVV.

This clonotype turned up a few times. V is TRBV11-2 and J is TRBJ2-1; D not certain. The CDR3 extends over 16 amino acids. Germline V gene sequence: CDR1 SGHAT, CDR2 FQNNGV. Trimming removed 1 base from V and 4 bases from J, with 14 bases in between. The CDR3 reads CASSLARRSIYNEQFF. For the CDR3, the DNA is TGTGCCAGCAGCTTAGCTCGGCGGTCGATTTACAATGAGCAGTTCTTC.

A few counts support this clonotype. J is TRBJ1-5 and V is TRBV20-1, with D perhaps matching TRBD1 (6 bases). This CDR3 spans 15 amino acids. The V gene lost 0 bases and the J gene lost 3 bases, with 12 bases spanning the gap. The germline CDR1 and CDR2 sequences are DFQATT and SNEGSKA (reference sequence). The CDR3 DNA is TGCAGTGCTAGAGACGCCGGGACAAACAATCAGCCCCAGCATTTT. Amino acid sequence: CSARDAGTNNQPQHF.

Of note for this clonotype: The junction shows a germline mismatch at one end, possibly a read error. The V gene is TRBV20-1, the J gene TRBJ2-3; D unclear. The CDR3 spans 14 residues. In germline, CDR1 is DFQATT, CDR2 SNEGSKA (reference sequence). This CDR3 reads CSARAQGYTDTQYF. Written as DNA, the CDR3 is TGCAGTGCTAGAGCTCAAGGCTACACAGATACGCAGTATTTC.

This clonotype was seen a few times. The chain links TRBV10-3 to TRBJ2-3, with 10 bases aligning to TRBD1. The germline gives CDR1 ENHRY, CDR2 SYGVKD. V was pared by 8 bases and J by 4 bases, with 3 bases of the junction left unmatched. The CDR3 length is 13 residues. CDR3 region: CAIYGTGADTQYF. The CDR3 DNA reads TGTGCCATCTACGGGACAGGGGCAGATACGCAGTATTTT.

This rearrangement joins TRBV15 to TRBJ2-5, with D perhaps given as TRBD1 or TRBD2 (6 bases each). The CDR3 totals 15 residues. Germline lookup yields CDR1 LNHNV and CDR2 YYDKDF (reference sequence). The V end was cut by 9 bases, the J end by 0 bases, with 17 bases between. The CDR3 sequence: CATKKGRTDQETQYF. CDR3 DNA: TGTGCCACGAAGAAGGGGAGGACAGACCAAGAGACCCAGTACTTC.

In this sample, this clonotype turned up a few times. This chain links TRBV9 with TRBJ2-5; no clear D. Germline CDR1 and CDR2: SGDLS and YYNGEE. The ends were cut back, 1 base at V and 2 bases at J, with 6 bases in the middle. This CDR3 region has 13 residues. CDR3 DNA sequence: TGTGCCAGCAGCGTAAGACCACAAGAGACCCAGTACTTC. This codes for CASSVRPQETQYF.

CDR3 sequence (DNA): TGCAGTGCTAGAACCGGGACTAGCGGGGGGAACACCGGGGAGCTGTTTTTT. Protein: CSARTGTSGGNTGELFF. This rearrangement joins TRBV20-1 to TRBJ2-2; 14 bases match TRBD2. After removal of 2 bases from V and 1 base from J, the junction contained 3 bases not matched to a gene. The CDR3 is 17 residues long. Germline loops: CDR1 DFQATT, CDR2 SNEGSKA (reference sequence).

The chain combines TRBV5-6 with TRBJ1-4; tentative D call: TRBD1 (5 bases). The CDR3 is 14 residues long. V was pared by 1 base and J by 10 bases, with 14 bases between. Germline V gene lookup returns CDR1 SGHDT and CDR2 YYEEEE. CDR3 DNA: TGTGCCAGCAGCTTGTGGCAGGGAGGTAGAAAACTGTTTTTT. Its protein is CASSLWQGGRKLFF.

The CDR3 DNA follows: TGTGCCAGCAGCTTAGCGCGGAATCAGCCCCAGCATTTT. Encoded protein: CASSLARNQPQHF. The rearrangement links TRBV7-2 to TRBJ1-5, with unresolved D. The germline gives CDR1 SGHTA, CDR2 FQGNSA. V dropped 0 bases and J dropped 4 bases, with 4 bases sitting between them. The CDR3 contains 13 residues.

This clonotype was counted a few times. This chain uses TRBV10-3 with TRBJ1-2; D remains unclear. Germline CDR1 is ENHRY and CDR2 is SYGVKD. CDR3 length equals 12 residues. The germline V and J ends were trimmed by 2 bases and 7 bases, with 8 bases remaining between them. This CDR3 is CAISEEGLGYTF. The CDR3 bases are TGTGCCATCAGTGAGGAGGGCCTTGGCTACACCTTC.

This clonotype has only a few counts. The chain recombines TRBV20-1 with TRBJ2-5; 8 nucleotides agree with TRBD2. The germline CDR1 and CDR2 sequences are DFQATT and SNEGSKA (reference sequence). The CDR3 has 14 residues. The V segment lost 4 bases and the J segment 5 bases; nucleotides outside the gene matches: 9. The CDR3 DNA is TGCAGTGCTACCATAGCGGGGCAGGGGGAGACCCAGTACTTC. Amino acids: CSATIAGQGETQYF.

The chain uses TRBV4-2 and TRBJ2-7; D might be TRBD1 or TRBD2, each matching 5 bases. The germline V and J ends were trimmed by 2 bases and 7 bases, with 12 bases remaining between them. The CDR3 spans 13 residues. Germline CDR1 LGHNA, CDR2 YNFKEQ. The CDR3 sequence: CASSQRGRIEQYF. The CDR3 DNA reads as TGTGCCAGCAGCCAACGGGGCCGGATAGAGCAGTACTTC.

This clonotype has only a few counts. V and J are TRBV20-1 and TRBJ1-1, with a weak D call TRBD1 (5 bases). Germline V gene lookup returns CDR1 DFQATT and CDR2 SNEGSKA (reference sequence). The ends were cut back, 6 bases at V and 4 bases at J, with 12 bases in the middle. The length of the CDR3 is 12 residues. The CDR3: CSAGDPGTEAFF. CDR3 nucleotide sequence: TGCAGTGCAGGGGACCCCGGCACTGAAGCTTTCTTT.

V gene TRBV12-3 or TRBV12-4 combines with J gene TRBJ1-1, with TRBD1 matching 7 bases. J gave up 0 bases and V 7 bases, and 8 bases lay outside the gene matches. The CDR3 extends over 15 amino acids. The CDR3 loop reads CASILTGRMNTEAFF. CDR3 coding DNA: TGTGCCAGCATTTTGACAGGGCGCATGAACACTGAAGCTTTCTTT.

This clonotype came up a few times. The chain joins TRBV10-3 to TRBJ1-1; D is ambiguous. Germline V gene lookup returns CDR1 ENHRY and CDR2 SYGVKD. CDR3 size: 14 residues. Trimming cost V 2 bases and J 3 bases, with 10 bases left between them. The CDR3, as DNA: TGTGCCATCAGTGAGCGGAGAGCGGACACTGAAGCTTTCTTT. This encodes CAISERRADTEAFF.

The V gene is TRBV11-2, the J gene TRBJ2-3; no reliable D call. V was cut by 0 bases and J by 2 bases, with 9 bases left in between. The CDR3 consists of 15 residues. Germline CDR1 reads SGHAT; CDR2 reads FQNNGV. Written as DNA, the CDR3 is TGTGCCAGCAGCTTAGATGGTAGGCCCACAGATACGCAGTATTTT. Amino acids: CASSLDGRPTDTQYF.

This clonotype has more than one count but fewer than ten. This chain connects TRBV27 to TRBJ2-5, with a weak D call TRBD1 (5 bases). The CDR3 contains 12 residues. Germline CDR1 MNHEY, CDR2 SMNVEV (reference sequence). V was clipped by 6 bases and J by 3 bases, with 8 bases between them. Here the CDR3 reads CASRGREETQYF. As DNA, the CDR3 is TGTGCCAGCAGGGGCAGGGAAGAGACCCAGTACTTC.

V is TRBV7-9 and J is TRBJ1-2; tentative D call: TRBD1 (6 bases). Trimming took 5 bases from V and 8 from J, leaving 9 bases between them. The germline gives CDR1 SEHNR, CDR2 FQNEAQ (reference sequence). CDR3 size: 11 residues. The CDR3 protein is CASSRTDGYTF. The CDR3 region has the DNA TGTGCCAGCAGCCGGACAGACGGCTACACCTTC.

This clonotype has more than one count but fewer than ten. The chain is built from TRBV29-1 and TRBJ1-1; D is uncertain. This CDR3 contains 11 residues. CDR1 is SQVTM, CDR2 ANQGSEA, per germline. V was shortened by 5 bases and J by 1 base, with 5 bases between the two germline ends. The CDR3 region is CSVKGNTEAFF. CDR3 sequence (DNA): TGCAGCGTTAAGGGGAACACTGAAGCTTTCTTT.